Following are 24 T cell receptor beta chains from one sample sequenced in a study of CD8 T cells in acute hepatitis C reinfection. Time point indicated: naive CD8 control sorted from an acute-time-point sample. Sequencing used immunoSEQ multiplex PCR; TCRdb keeps in-frame clones, though not all of them. The sample yields some 40,000 clones, around nine tenths seen once. Source material: naive CD8+ T cells from PBMCs. Receptors were obtained from a man younger than 45 with chronic hepatitis C.

This chain links TRBV11-2 with TRBJ2-7; perhaps D is TRBD1 or TRBD2 (5 bases each). This CDR3 is built from 16 residues. Trimming stripped 0 bases from V and 6 bases from J, with 18 bases between. Germline V gene sequence: CDR1 SGHAT, CDR2 FQNNGV. CDR3 in DNA: TGTGCCAGCAGCTTAGATCTTCAGGGATCTGGGGGCGAGCAGTACTTC. Protein product: CASSLDLQGSGGEQYF.

This clone was detected only a few times. The chain employs TRBV2 and TRBJ1-1; D call uncertain. With 2 bases removed from V and 2 bases from J, the gap between germline ends came to 6 bases. Germline loops: CDR1 SNHLY, CDR2 FYNNEI. CDR3 length: 13 amino acids. CDR3 nucleotides: TGTGCCAGCAGTGAATTGGGTAACACTGAAGCTTTCTTT. Its protein is CASSELGNTEAFF.

J is TRBJ2-5 and V is TRBV7-8, with D possibly being TRBD1 or TRBD2 (5 bases each). CDR3 length: 15 residues. The V and J ends lost 1 base and 4 bases respectively, with 13 bases between them. Germline values: CDR1 SGHVS, CDR2 FQNEAQ. The CDR3 region is CASSLVPGTGETQYF. For the CDR3, the DNA is TGTGCCAGCAGCTTAGTGCCAGGGACGGGAGAGACCCAGTACTTC. Full variable domain (missing parts from reference TRBV7-8 and TRBJ2-5): GAGVSQSPRYKVAKRGQDVALRCDPISGHVSLFWYQQALGQGPEFLTYFQNEAQLDKSGLPSDRFFAERPEGSVSTLKIQRTQQEDSAVYLCASSLVPGTGETQYFGPGTRLLVL.

The sample holds one count of this clone. The rearrangement joins TRBV6-1 to TRBJ2-7; 7 bases map to TRBD2. Germline CDR1 is MNHNS and CDR2 is SASEGT. CDR3 length: 16 residues. V shed 0 bases, J shed 2 bases, and the junction held 7 bases outside the gene matches. CDR3 amino acids: CASSEAYRGTTYEQYF. CDR3 coding DNA: TGTGCCAGCAGTGAAGCCTACCGAGGGACTACCTACGAGCAGTACTTC.

The rearrangement joins TRBV5-1 to TRBJ1-1; 8 nucleotides agree with TRBD1. V shed 4 bases, J shed 3 bases, and the junction held 11 bases outside the gene matches. The CDR3 runs 16 residues. The germline V gene has CDR1 SGHRS and CDR2 YFSETQ. Here the CDR3 reads CASSIGQGGVDTEAFF. The CDR3 nucleotides read TGCGCCAGCAGCATCGGACAGGGCGGCGTGGACACTGAAGCTTTCTTT. Full variable domain (outside the CDR3, taken from reference TRBV5-1 and TRBJ1-1): KAGVTQTPRYLIKTRGQQVTLSCSPISGHRSVSWYQQTPGQGLQFLFEYFSETQRNKGNFPGRFSGRQFSNSRSEMNVSTLELGDSALYLCASSIGQGGVDTEAFFGQGTRLTVV.

V gene TRBV13 combines with J gene TRBJ2-7; no firm D call. Between the trimmed V and J ends, which lost 0 bases and 4 bases, there was a span of 4 bases. Germline V gene sequence: CDR1 PRHDT, CDR2 FYEKMQ (reference sequence). The CDR3 is made up of 12 amino acids. CDR3 coding DNA: TGTGCCAGCAGCTTAGGAGGGTACGAGCAGTACTTC. Its translation is CASSLGGYEQYF.

Of note for this clone: Other DNA variants within this sample encode the same CDR3. V usage is TRBV6-5 and J usage is TRBJ2-5; D gene unclear. The CDR3 loop spans 15 amino acids. The ends were cut back, 0 bases at V and 0 bases at J, with 8 bases in the middle. Germline-derived CDR1 and CDR2 are MNHEY and SVGAGI. This CDR3 is CASSYSPGYQETQYF. In DNA form, the CDR3 reads TGTGCCAGCAGTTACTCCCCGGGTTACCAAGAGACCCAGTACTTC.

This chain connects TRBV7-8 to TRBJ2-7; D is possibly TRBD1 (6 bases). CDR3 length equals 16 residues. V dropped 2 bases and J dropped 2 bases, with 16 bases sitting between them. The germline gives CDR1 SGHVS, CDR2 FQNEAQ. The CDR3 nucleotides are TGTGCCAGCAGCTTAAAGGGGGACACCCGTACCTACGAGCAGTACTTC. This codes for CASSLKGDTRTYEQYF. Variable domain in full (rest from reference TRBV7-8 and TRBJ2-7): GAGVSQSPRYKVAKRGQDVALRCDPISGHVSLFWYQQALGQGPEFLTYFQNEAQLDKSGLPSDRFFAERPEGSVSTLKIQRTQQEDSAVYLCASSLKGDTRTYEQYFGPGTRLTVT.

V usage is TRBV2 and J usage is TRBJ1-2; D perhaps matches TRBD1 (6 bases). Germline V gene sequence: CDR1 SNHLY, CDR2 FYNNEI. Trimming left V 10 bases short and J 4 bases short, with 19 bases between. CDR3 length equals 14 residues. DNA for the CDR3: TGTGCCAACTTCTCCGGGGGGCTAGGCTATGGCTACACCTTC. Amino acids: CANFSGGLGYGYTF.

The rearrangement joins TRBV29-1 to TRBJ1-2; D perhaps matches TRBD1 (5 bases). The CDR3 loop spans 15 amino acids. With 7 bases removed from V and 0 bases from J, the gap between germline ends came to 18 bases. Germline CDR1 SQVTM, CDR2 ANQGSEA. Here the CDR3 reads CSGVTRDSSNYGYTF. DNA for the CDR3: TGCAGCGGGGTTACAAGGGACTCGTCTAACTATGGCTACACCTTC. The full variable domain, with the rest looked up from reference TRBV29-1 and TRBJ1-2, is SAVISQKPSRDICQRGTSLTIQCQVDSQVTMMFWYRQQPGQSLTLIATANQGSEATYESGFVIDKFPISRPNLTFSTLTVSNMSPEDSSIYLCSGVTRDSSNYGYTFGSGTRLTVV.

The chain recombines TRBV27 with TRBJ1-2; TRBD1 aligns across 7 bases. This CDR3 is built from 17 residues. V was pared by 5 bases and J by 5 bases, with 17 bases of the junction left unmatched. Germline V gives CDR1 MNHEY, CDR2 SMNVEV (reference sequence). The CDR3 loop reads CASSTASINRGEYGYTF. For the CDR3, the DNA is TGTGCCAGCAGTACGGCTTCTATTAACAGGGGAGAGTATGGCTACACCTTC.

The genes are TRBV2 and TRBJ2-7; no firm D call. V was clipped by 6 bases and J by 3 bases, with 9 bases between them. The germline V gene has CDR1 SNHLY and CDR2 FYNNEI. The CDR3 totals 12 residues. This CDR3 is CASRDGNYEQYF. CDR3 nucleotide sequence: TGTGCCAGCAGGGACGGCAACTACGAGCAGTACTTC. Together with reference TRBV2 and TRBJ2-7, the CDR3 gives the full variable domain: EPEVTQTPSHQVTQMGQEVILRCVPISNHLYFYWYRQILGQKVEFLVSFYNNEISEKSEIFDDQFSVERPDGSNFTLKIRSTKLEDSAMYFCASRDGNYEQYFGPGTRLTVT.

The chain has TRBV4-3 and TRBJ2-3; TRBD2 is a possible D gene (5 bases). Germline loops: CDR1 LGHNA, CDR2 YSLEER. Trimming took off 0 bases at V and 0 bases at J, with 13 bases between the two ends. CDR3 size: 17 residues. The CDR3: CASSQDLVAISTDTQYF. CDR3 DNA sequence: TGCGCCAGCAGCCAAGATTTGGTAGCGATAAGCACAGATACGCAGTATTTT.

The chain links TRBV4-1 to TRBJ1-4; 11 nucleotides agree with TRBD1. V lost 4 bases to trimming and J lost 5 bases; unmatched junction nucleotides: 12. The germline CDR1 and CDR2 sequences are MGHRA and YSYEKL. This CDR3 has 18 residues. The CDR3 reads CASSLTSRTGGDNEKLFF. The CDR3 DNA sequence: TGCGCCAGCAGCCTGACGTCCCGGACAGGGGGCGACAATGAAAAACTGTTTTTT.

The genes are TRBV19 and TRBJ2-1; a weak D match, TRBD2 (6 bases). CDR1 LNHDA and CDR2 SQIVND come from the germline V gene (reference sequence). The CDR3 spans 15 residues. V lost 0 bases and J 5 bases, leaving 11 bases between the germline ends. CDR3: CASSIENPGDNEQFF. The CDR3 DNA is TGTGCCAGTAGTATAGAGAATCCGGGGGACAATGAGCAGTTCTTC.

The V and J genes are TRBV10-3 and TRBJ1-5; D remains ambiguous. The V gene's germline CDR1 is ENHRY and CDR2 SYGVKD. This CDR3 is 14 amino acids long. Trimming pared 0 bases from V and 4 bases from J, leaving 7 bases between. CDR3 bases: TGTGCCATCAGTGAGTCGTGGGAAAATCAGCCCCAGCATTTT. Translating it yields CAISESWENQPQHF.

This chain uses TRBV2 with TRBJ2-1, with 12 bases that match TRBD2. V was pared by 6 bases and J by 4 bases, with 1 base of the junction left unmatched. CDR3 size: 14 residues. Germline V CDR1 and CDR2: SNHLY, FYNNEI. CDR3 sequence: CASRGTSGYNEQFF. The CDR3 region has the DNA TGTGCCAGCAGGGGGACTAGCGGGTACAATGAGCAGTTCTTC.

The rearrangement links TRBV27 to TRBJ2-1, with 9 positions matching TRBD1. With V trimmed by 5 bases and J by 10 bases, 9 bases remained unmatched. The CDR3 loop spans 14 amino acids. Germline V gene sequence: CDR1 MNHEY, CDR2 SMNVEV (reference sequence). The CDR3 nucleotides are TGTGCCAGCAGTCTAGGACAGGGGACGGTGGAGCAGTTCTTC. It translates to CASSLGQGTVEQFF.

This clone came up a few times. The chain has TRBV6-1 and TRBJ1-5, with a weak D call TRBD1 (5 bases). The CDR3 extends over 18 amino acids. V was shortened by 1 base and J by 4 bases, with 20 bases between the two germline ends. Germline V lookup: CDR1 MNHNS, CDR2 SASEGT. The CDR3 sequence: CASSEGSGNLGSNQPQHF. In DNA, the CDR3 is TGTGCCAGCAGTGAAGGATCAGGGAATCTGGGATCAAATCAGCCCCAGCATTTT.

This rearrangement joins TRBV27 to TRBJ2-7; D might be TRBD1 (6 bases). This CDR3 has 14 residues. Per the germline V gene, CDR1 is MNHEY and CDR2 is SMNVEV (reference sequence). V lost 2 bases to trimming and J lost 2 bases, with 10 bases between them. The CDR3 nucleotides read TGTGCCAGCAGTTTAGTCGACAGGCCCTACGAGCAGTACTTC. Translating gives CASSLVDRPYEQYF.

This rearrangement joins TRBV5-1 to TRBJ2-7; TRBD1 matches at 9 bases. The trim removed 4 bases at V and 1 base at J, leaving 9 bases unmatched. The germline CDR1 and CDR2 sequences are SGHRS and YFSETQ. The CDR3 runs to 16 residues. The CDR3 loop reads CASSGYRDRVSYEQYF. CDR3 nucleotides: TGCGCCAGCAGCGGGTACCGGGACAGGGTATCCTACGAGCAGTACTTC.

This chain links TRBV13 with TRBJ2-1; D possibly uses TRBD1 or TRBD2 (6 bases each). Trimming took off 3 bases at V and 0 bases at J, with 9 bases between the two ends. The V gene's germline CDR1 is PRHDT and CDR2 FYEKMQ (reference sequence). This CDR3 region has 15 residues. Written as DNA, the CDR3 is TGTGCCAGCAGCTTCTGGGGGGCCTCCTACAATGAGCAGTTCTTC. The encoded protein is CASSFWGASYNEQFF.

V gene TRBV10-3 combines with J gene TRBJ2-7; D is uncertain. V gave up 10 bases and J gave up 2 bases, with 12 bases separating them. Per germline, CDR1 ENHRY and CDR2 SYGVKD. The CDR3 is 12 residues long. This CDR3 is CATHEPPYEQYF. The CDR3 bases are TGTGCCACCCACGAACCACCCTACGAGCAGTACTTC.

This chain links TRBV13 with TRBJ2-5, with 11 bases matching TRBD1. V lost 5 bases and J lost 2; bases outside the gene matches: 7. Germline CDR1 PRHDT, CDR2 FYEKMQ (reference sequence). The CDR3 loop spans 16 amino acids. The CDR3 DNA is TGTGCCAGCAGCCCCCCCGGGACAGGGGGACAAGAGACCCAGTACTTC. Its translation is CASSPPGTGGQETQYF.